Following are 21 T cell receptor beta chains from one sample sequenced in a study of cytomegalovirus exposure and HLA in healthy donors. Amplification used 60 Vbeta primers and 13 Jbeta primers. The method was immunoSEQ multiplex PCR; TCRdb's version includes in-frame clones alone and lacks a portion of them. The sample has some 87,000 clones, roughly 84% seen once. Sequenced sample: PBMCs. Receptors were obtained from a man younger than 40 in good health and CMV-seronegative.

This chain uses TRBV18 with TRBJ2-7; D may be TRBD2 (5 bases). The germline gives CDR1 KGHSH, CDR2 LQKENI. Trimming removed 3 bases from V and 2 bases from J, with 8 bases in between. The CDR3 is 13 amino acids. The DNA for the CDR3 is TGTGCCAGCTCACCGACCGGGACCTACGAGCAGTACTTC. Protein product: CASSPTGTYEQYF.

The chain employs TRBV28 and TRBJ1-5; the D is unclear. Between the trimmed V and J ends, which lost 5 bases and 0 bases, there was a span of 11 bases. CDR1 is MDHEN and CDR2 is SYDVKM in the germline V gene. This CDR3 spans 15 amino acids. CDR3: CASSNPPGSNQPQHF. The CDR3 nucleotides read TGTGCCAGCAGTAACCCCCCCGGTAGCAATCAGCCCCAGCATTTT.

The chain combines TRBV27 with TRBJ1-6; D unresolved. V dropped 8 bases and J dropped 8 bases, with 19 bases sitting between them. There are 15 residues in the CDR3. Germline CDR1 reads MNHEY; CDR2 reads SMNVEV (reference sequence). CDR3 residues: CASRRGWAIDSPLHF. As DNA, the CDR3 is TGTGCCAGCCGACGGGGATGGGCCATAGATTCACCCCTCCACTTT.

Notes on this clone: The sample holds other DNA sequences that translate to the same CDR3. The chain carries TRBV12-5 and TRBJ1-6, with TRBD1 matching 9 bases. Germline assignment: CDR1 LGHNT and CDR2 FRNRAP. This CDR3 is built from 14 residues. V dropped 5 bases and J dropped 14; count of bases not matched to a gene: 10. The CDR3 DNA reads TGTGCTAGTGGTCTCGGGACAGGGATAGGCACCCTCCACTTT. Amino acid sequence: CASGLGTGIGTLHF.

V usage is TRBV29-1 and J usage is TRBJ1-1, with D perhaps TRBD1 (5 bases). The ends were cut back, 1 base at V and 4 bases at J, with 10 bases in the middle. Germline V lookup: CDR1 SQVTM, CDR2 ANQGSEA. The CDR3 covers 13 residues. CDR3 DNA sequence: TGCAGCGTTGAAGTTCAGGGAACCACTGAAGCTTTCTTT. Translation gives CSVEVQGTTEAFF.

The V and J genes are TRBV14 and TRBJ2-7; maybe TRBD1 (7 bases). The length of the CDR3 is 20 residues. Trimming removed 1 base from V and 4 bases from J, with 29 bases in between. Germline lookup yields CDR1 SGHDN and CDR2 FVKESK. CDR3 amino acids: CASSQGGYAGQTTSRYEQYF. CDR3 DNA sequence: TGTGCCAGCAGCCAAGGTGGTTACGCGGGACAGACTACCAGTCGGTACGAGCAGTACTTC.

The genes are TRBV5-4 and TRBJ2-7, with TRBD2 identical over 7 bases. In germline, CDR1 is SGHNT, CDR2 YYREEE (reference sequence). This CDR3 comprises 13 residues. With 6 bases clipped from V and 4 bases from J, the junction kept 7 bases outside the gene matches. DNA for the CDR3: TGTGCCAGCACTTCTGGACTAGGATACGAGCAGTACTTC. Residues: CASTSGLGYEQYF.

The rearrangement links TRBV28 to TRBJ1-4, with 8 bases identical to TRBD1. Germline V gene data show CDR1 as MDHEN and CDR2 as SYDVKM. CDR3 size: 19 residues. J lost 7 bases, V lost 3 bases, and 19 bases had no gene match. The CDR3 reads CASSFRPGTGGRWGEKLFF. CDR3 nucleotide sequence: TGTGCCAGCAGTTTTCGACCCGGGACAGGCGGTCGGTGGGGTGAAAAACTGTTTTTT.

This CDR3 reads CASSSAGDQPQHF. The CDR3 coding sequence is TGTGCCAGCAGCTCAGCAGGGGATCAGCCCCAGCATTTT. This chain connects TRBV7-9 to TRBJ1-5, with TRBD1 as a possible D gene (6 bases). Deletions cut 4 bases from V and 5 bases from J, with 9 bases between. In germline, CDR1 is SEHNR, CDR2 FQNEAQ (reference sequence). This CDR3 has 13 residues.

The chain recombines TRBV30 with TRBJ1-6, with 8 bases fitting TRBD1. Germline CDR1 reads GTSNPN; CDR2 reads SVGIG (reference sequence). V was pared by 4 bases and J by 7 bases, with 6 bases of the junction left unmatched. The length of the CDR3 is 14 residues. This CDR3 reads CAWKQGQENSPLHF. CDR3 in DNA: TGTGCCTGGAAGCAGGGACAGGAAAATTCACCCCTCCACTTT.

As to this clone: At one end, the junction sequence differs from germline, possibly due to a read error. The gene calls are TRBV7-9 and TRBJ1-5, with D unclear. CDR1 SEHNR and CDR2 FQNEAQ come from the germline V gene (reference sequence). The CDR3 covers 12 residues. The CDR3, as DNA: TGTTCCAGCAGCTCTCGCAATCAGCCCCAGCATTTT. Its translation: CSSSSRNQPQHF.

The rearrangement joins TRBV4-3 to TRBJ1-2; perhaps TRBD1 as D (5 bases). CDR3 length: 14 residues. The germline V gene has CDR1 LGHNA and CDR2 YSLEER. The V and J ends lost 5 bases and 1 base respectively, with 11 bases between them. CDR3 bases: TGCGCCAGCAGCACACGCGGGGGTAACTATGGCTACACCTTC. Protein product: CASSTRGGNYGYTF.

J is TRBJ1-6 and V is TRBV23-1, with no clear D. TRBV23-1 is filed as an ORF, its function uncertain. The CDR3 loop spans 16 amino acids. V shed 8 bases and J shed 0 bases, with 14 bases lying between them. The DNA for the CDR3 is TGCGCCAGCTATGGGGAGAATTGCTCCTATAATTCACCCCTCCACTTT. This translates into CASYGENCSYNSPLHF.

The sample holds one count of this clone. The gene calls are TRBV7-6 and TRBJ2-7; 8 bases line up with TRBD1. The V gene's germline CDR1 is SGHVS and CDR2 FNYEAQ. V was pared by 2 bases and J by 6 bases, with 6 bases of the junction left unmatched. The CDR3 runs 14 residues. The CDR3 DNA reads as TGTGCCAGCAGCTTACAGGGGGCGCAGTCCGAGCAGTACTTC. It codes for CASSLQGAQSEQYF.

V and J are TRBV6-5 and TRBJ2-1; D is undetermined. Germline CDR1 and CDR2: MNHEY and SVGAGI. V lost 8 bases and J lost 8, with 13 bases in between. This CDR3 spans 12 amino acids. The CDR3 nucleotides read TGTGCCAGCGCCGCGGAGAGTTATGAGCAGTTCTTC. It yields the protein CASAAESYEQFF.

The genes are TRBV10-2 and TRBJ2-1; 10 nucleotides line up with TRBD2. Looked up from germline, CDR1 is WSHSY and CDR2 is SAAADI. This CDR3 has 13 residues. The J segment lost 6 bases and the V segment lost 6 bases, leaving 2 bases of the junction unmatched. The CDR3 region has the DNA TGCGCCAGCAGCAGCGGGGGGGCCAATGAGCAGTTCTTC. This codes for CASSSGGANEQFF.

The rearrangement uses TRBV28 and TRBJ1-5; D gene uncertain. The CDR3 extends over 15 amino acids. Between the trimmed V and J ends, which lost 4 bases and 4 bases, there was a span of 14 bases. Per germline, CDR1 MDHEN and CDR2 SYDVKM. As DNA, the CDR3 is TGTGCCAGCAGTTATCGGAACAGTCCAAATCAGCCCCAGCATTTT. Translated, it gives CASSYRNSPNQPQHF.

The chain has TRBV28 and TRBJ1-1; the D gene is possibly TRBD1 (5 bases). Germline CDR1 reads MDHEN; CDR2 reads SYDVKM. The germline V and J ends were trimmed by 5 bases and 6 bases, with 16 bases remaining between them. The length of the CDR3 is 14 residues. The CDR3 DNA reads as TGTGCCAGCAGTCTACTGTGGAACAGGCCTGAAGCTTTCTTT. It encodes CASSLLWNRPEAFF. Full variable domain (missing parts from reference TRBV28 and TRBJ1-1): DVKVTQSSRYLVKRTGEKVFLECVQDMDHENMFWYRQDPGLGLRLIYFSYDVKMKEKGDIPEGYSVSREKKERFSLILESASTNQTSMYLCASSLLWNRPEAFFGQGTRLTVV.

The chain joins TRBV19 to TRBJ1-1; D gene uncertain. CDR3 size: 13 residues. Trimming took 3 bases from V and 3 from J, leaving 8 bases between them. In germline, CDR1 is LNHDA, CDR2 SQIVND (reference sequence). CDR3 nucleotides: TGTGCCAGTAGTATTTTAAAGCACACTGAAGCTTTCTTT. Amino acid sequence: CASSILKHTEAFF.

The chain joins TRBV6-1 to TRBJ2-7; 8 bases are a match to TRBD2. Germline V gene data show CDR1 as MNHNS and CDR2 as SASEGT. The CDR3 is 15 amino acids. Trimming took 2 bases from V and 0 from J; bases not matched to a gene: 3. The DNA for the CDR3 is TGTGCCAGCAGTGAACTAGCGGGCAGCTCCTACGAGCAGTACTTC. It specifies CASSELAGSSYEQYF.

The CDR3 spells CASTQPGAGELFF. CDR3 DNA sequence: TGTGCCAGCACCCAACCCGGGGCCGGGGAGCTGTTTTTT. This chain links TRBV28 with TRBJ2-2; TRBD2 is a possible D gene (5 bases). The germline V and J ends were trimmed by 7 bases and 6 bases, with 12 bases remaining between them. The CDR3 totals 13 residues. Germline CDR1 and CDR2: MDHEN and SYDVKM.